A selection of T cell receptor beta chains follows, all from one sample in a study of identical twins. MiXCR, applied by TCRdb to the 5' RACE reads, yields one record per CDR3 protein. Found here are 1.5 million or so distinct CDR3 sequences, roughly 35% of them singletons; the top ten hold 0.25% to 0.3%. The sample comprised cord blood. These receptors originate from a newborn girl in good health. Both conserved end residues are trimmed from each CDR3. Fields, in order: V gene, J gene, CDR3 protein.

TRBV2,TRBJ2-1,ASSFQKNEQF
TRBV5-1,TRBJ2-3,ASSLATGGTDTQY
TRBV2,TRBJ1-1,ASSVDRALNTEAF
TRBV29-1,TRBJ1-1,SVVRLGENTEAF
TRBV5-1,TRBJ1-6,ASSLGTGLNSPLH
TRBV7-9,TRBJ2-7,ASSILGYSGASYEQY
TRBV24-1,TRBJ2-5,ATSDPTGTEETQY
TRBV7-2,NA,ASSLVGTTKKETQY
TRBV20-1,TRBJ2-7,SARDPAPYEQY
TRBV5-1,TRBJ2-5,ASSLTGSGETQY
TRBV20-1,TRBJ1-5,SASIPGGSNQPQH
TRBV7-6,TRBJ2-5,ASSLATPYQETQY
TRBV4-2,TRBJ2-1,ASSQGCRDNEQF
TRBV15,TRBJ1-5,ATSSRLNQPQH
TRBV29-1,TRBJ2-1,SVYRGLGYNEQF
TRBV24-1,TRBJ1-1,ATSDSWNTEAF
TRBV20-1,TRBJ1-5,SATGREGNQPQH
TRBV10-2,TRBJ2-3,ASSESLTGVSTDTQY
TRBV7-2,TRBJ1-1,ASSLFAATMAF
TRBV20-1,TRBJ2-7,SARDQGSGSYEQY
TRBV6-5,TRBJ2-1,ASSSRGSGYSYNEQF
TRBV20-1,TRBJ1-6,SAGDPFGGGQGSPLH
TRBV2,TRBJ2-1,ASIMMSPYNEQF
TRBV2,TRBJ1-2,ASSLDRDRVYGYT
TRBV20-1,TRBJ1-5,SARGPGTNQPQH
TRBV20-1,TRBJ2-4,SAREGTLAKNIQY
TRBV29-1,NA,NRTVGEQY
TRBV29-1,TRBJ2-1,SVYRLSYNEQF
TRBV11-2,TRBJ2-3,ASSPIRTFTDTQY
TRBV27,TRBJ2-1,ASSLGGGSGYNEQF
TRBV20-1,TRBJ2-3,SARDPRGSADTQY
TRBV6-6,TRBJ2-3,ASSRPRGSGADTQY
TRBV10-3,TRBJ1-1,AISERQENTEAF
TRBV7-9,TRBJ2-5,ASSLFRSDAGKTQY
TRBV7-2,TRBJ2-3,ASSLYRDTQY
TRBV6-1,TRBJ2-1,ASSEDLSSYNEQF
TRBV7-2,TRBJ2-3,ASSLMSVISDTQY
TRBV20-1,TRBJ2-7,SARPRTSGSDEQY
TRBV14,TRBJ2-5,ASSHDGFYQRSEETQY
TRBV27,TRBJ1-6,ASSLWIPGEERGNSPLH
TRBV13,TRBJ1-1,ASSLYGTGLNTEAF
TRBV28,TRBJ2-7,ASSAHTSGSYGQY
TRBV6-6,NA,ASSRTSGRAHYEQY
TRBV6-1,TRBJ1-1,ASSGTGETEAF
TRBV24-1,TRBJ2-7,ATSDWTEYEQY
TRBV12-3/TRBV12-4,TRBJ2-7,ASSYRPRTKSGYEQY
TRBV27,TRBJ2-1,ASSLRRSRGYNEQF